The 3 T cell receptor beta chains listed next were all sequenced from one sample in a study of T-cell reconstitution after alpha-beta-depleted transplantation in children. Preparation of the TCRbeta library involved a method that used unique molecular identifiers. Using its own MiXCR run on the PCR reads, TCRdb lists one record per CDR3 protein. The data contain about 580,000 distinct CDR3 sequences, roughly 27% of them seen just once; the ten biggest clones take up about a third. Sequencing used PBMCs, obtained before TCRalphabeta/CD19-depleted stem cell transplant. Receptor source: a boy less than two years old with Wiskott-Aldrich syndrome, due to receive a stem cell transplant.

The gene calls are TRBV20-1 and TRBJ2-1, with a possible D match to TRBD2 (6 bases). This CDR3 comprises 13 residues. Per germline, CDR1 DFQATT and CDR2 SNEGSKA (reference sequence). V lost 3 bases and J 8 bases, leaving 14 bases between the germline ends. CDR3 sequence reads: CSASGSKDDEQFF. CDR3 in DNA: TGCAGTGCTAGCGGGAGCAAGGACGATGAGCAGTTCTTC.

To note about this clonotype: Germline and junction disagree at one end, which may indicate a read error. The rearrangement joins TRBV29-1 to TRBJ2-3; unclear D gene. In germline, CDR1 is SQVTM, CDR2 ANQGSEA. CDR3 length: 13 residues. The CDR3 reads CSVEGGATDTQYF. CDR3 nucleotide sequence: TGCAGCGTGGAAGGTGGTGCTACAGATACGCAGTATTTT.

The rearrangement joins TRBV20-1 to TRBJ2-1, with no clear D. The CDR3 runs 11 residues. The germline gives CDR1 DFQATT, CDR2 SNEGSKA (reference sequence). Trimming left V 3 bases short and J 10 bases short, with 10 bases between. CDR3 nucleotides: TGCAGTGCTAGGACTTTGGGGGAGCAGTTCTTC. It codes for CSARTLGEQFF.